The 30 T cell receptor beta chains below come from one sample, sequenced in a study of cytomegalovirus exposure and HLA in healthy donors. 60 Vbeta and 13 Jbeta primers were used in PCR. TCRdb's table, derived via immunoSEQ multiplex PCR, lists solely in-frame clones and lacks some. The sample gives 90,000 to 130,000 clones, 70% of which show up once; roughly 10% is in the top ten. What was sequenced was PBMCs. These receptors were taken from a man aged 25 to 45 in good health and CMV-seropositive.

The rearrangement joins TRBV10-3 to TRBJ1-3; 7 bases map to TRBD1. The CDR3 runs 17 residues. With 0 bases clipped from V and 2 bases from J, the junction kept 7 bases outside the gene matches. Germline V gene lookup returns CDR1 ENHRY and CDR2 SYGVKD. The DNA of the CDR3 is TGTGCCATCAGTGAGTCTCCCCGACAGGGTCCTGGAAACACCATATATTTT. Translated: CAISESPRQGPGNTIYF.

This chain joins TRBV11-2 and TRBJ2-5, with a possible D match to TRBD1 (6 bases). The germline V gene encodes CDR1 SGHAT and CDR2 FQNNGV. The length of the CDR3 is 13 residues. V shed 6 bases and J shed 4 bases, with 12 bases lying between them. CDR3 coding DNA: TGTGCCAGCAGGATGACAGGAGGAGAGACCCAGTACTTC. It translates to CASRMTGGETQYF.

The V call is TRBV9, the J call TRBJ2-5; TRBD1 matches 11 bases. The CDR3 contains 15 residues. After removal of 4 bases from V and 2 bases from J, the junction contained 4 bases not matched to a gene. In germline, CDR1 is SGDLS, CDR2 YYNGEE. CDR3 protein: CASSPGQGEQETQYF. CDR3 DNA sequence: TGTGCCAGCAGCCCGGGACAGGGGGAACAAGAGACCCAGTACTTC.

V usage is TRBV29-1 and J usage is TRBJ1-4; D might be TRBD1 (5 bases). CDR1 and CDR2 from the germline V gene are SQVTM and ANQGSEA. The CDR3 covers 13 residues. The ends were cut back, 6 bases at V and 2 bases at J, with 10 bases in the middle. The CDR3 sequence is CSVRGWTNEKLFF. In DNA, the CDR3 is TGCAGCGTACGGGGGTGGACTAATGAAAAACTGTTTTTT.

A single count supports this clone. This chain uses TRBV9 with TRBJ2-5; D is unresolved. The V gene lost 4 bases and the J gene lost 3 bases, with 13 bases spanning the gap. The germline V gene has CDR1 SGDLS and CDR2 YYNGEE. The CDR3 extends over 14 amino acids. CDR3 protein: CASSPTLGKETQYF. The CDR3 DNA reads TGTGCCAGCAGCCCCACATTGGGCAAAGAGACCCAGTACTTC.

V and J are TRBV29-1 and TRBJ1-3; possible D gene TRBD1, 5 bases. The germline CDR1 and CDR2 sequences are SQVTM and ANQGSEA. This CDR3 contains 13 residues. V lost 5 bases and J lost 1, with 9 bases in between. In DNA, the CDR3 is TGCAGCGTTTGGGAGGGGTCTGGAAACACCATATATTTT. This sequence encodes CSVWEGSGNTIYF.

This chain connects TRBV6-1 to TRBJ1-4; D is unclear. This CDR3 has 13 amino acids. The germline V gene has CDR1 MNHNS and CDR2 SASEGT. Trimming pared 1 base from V and 8 bases from J, leaving 8 bases between. DNA of the CDR3: TGTGCCAGCAGTGAAGGAGGGTACGAAAAACTGTTTTTT. It translates to CASSEGGYEKLFF.

V is TRBV28 and J is TRBJ2-2; TRBD2 matches 10 bases. CDR1 MDHEN and CDR2 SYDVKM come from the germline V gene. V shed 1 base, J shed 6 bases, and the junction held 5 bases outside the gene matches. The CDR3 spans 16 residues. Here the CDR3 reads CASSLYLAGEAGELFF. For the CDR3, the DNA is TGTGCCAGCAGTTTATATCTAGCGGGAGAGGCCGGGGAGCTGTTTTTT.

The rearrangement joins TRBV5-1 to TRBJ1-2, with 9 bases identical to TRBD1. V lost 3 bases and J lost 7; bases outside the gene matches: 10. The CDR3 spans 15 residues. CDR1 and CDR2 from the germline V gene are SGHRS and YFSETQ. CDR3 sequence: CASSWEGQGDSGYTF. CDR3 sequence (DNA): TGCGCCAGCAGCTGGGAGGGACAGGGAGACTCTGGCTACACCTTC.

This chain links TRBV27 with TRBJ2-3; 8 positions match TRBD1. Germline-derived CDR1 and CDR2 are MNHEY and SMNVEV (reference sequence). V gave up 3 bases and J gave up 1 base; unmatched junction bases: 0. This CDR3 has 14 amino acids. CDR3 in amino acids: CASSLDRGTDTQYF. In DNA form, the CDR3 reads TGTGCCAGCAGTTTGGACAGGGGCACAGATACGCAGTATTTT.

The table lists this clone with a count of one. The junction shows a germline mismatch at one end, possibly a read error. This chain joins TRBV7-7 and TRBJ2-5; 8 nucleotides agree with TRBD2. Germline lookup yields CDR1 SSHAT and CDR2 FNYEAQ (reference sequence). The CDR3 totals 16 residues. DNA of the CDR3: TGTGCTAGCAGCTTAGGTAGCGGGAAGTACCAAGAGACCCAGTACTTC. It encodes CASSLGSGKYQETQYF. The entire variable domain, with the rest obtained from reference TRBV7-7 and TRBJ2-5, is as follows: GAGVSQSPRYKVTKRGQDVTLRCDPISSHATLYWYQQALGQGPEFLTYFNYEAQPDKSGLPSDRFSAERPEGSISTLTIQRTEQRDSAMYRCASSLGSGKYQETQYFGPGTRLLVL.

The chain has TRBV10-3 and TRBJ2-5; 8 bases align to TRBD1. The assigned J gene may be wrong: the sequence end matches TRBJ2-7 better. The CDR3 totals 15 residues. Germline CDR1 reads ENHRY; CDR2 reads SYGVKD. As DNA, the CDR3 is TGTGCCATCAGCGGTCAGGGGGCTGAATCCTACGAGCAGTACTTC. Translated: CAISGQGAESYEQYF.

The chain employs TRBV9 and TRBJ2-1; D gene unclear. The CDR3 runs to 13 residues. CDR1 and CDR2 from the germline V gene are SGDLS and YYNGEE. V lost 0 bases to trimming and J lost 7 bases, with 8 bases between them. The CDR3 is CASSVDIRNEQFF. The CDR3 nucleotides are TGTGCCAGCAGCGTAGATATCAGGAATGAGCAGTTCTTC.

This chain links TRBV30 with TRBJ2-5; perhaps TRBD2 as D (6 bases). V was pared by 2 bases and J by 7 bases, with 11 bases between. CDR3 length equals 12 residues. Germline CDR1 reads GTSNPN; CDR2 reads SVGIG (reference sequence). Here the CDR3 reads CAWSTRGGTQYF. For the CDR3, the DNA is TGTGCCTGGAGTACCCGGGGAGGGACCCAGTACTTC.

This chain joins TRBV2 and TRBJ2-5; 9 bases are a match to TRBD2. The J segment lost 7 bases and the V segment lost 7 bases, leaving 13 bases of the junction unmatched. CDR3 size: 15 residues. The germline V gene has CDR1 SNHLY and CDR2 FYNNEI. CDR3 nucleotides: TGTGCCAGCACGACGGATAGCGGGGGAGTAAGGACCCAGTACTTC. The encoded protein is CASTTDSGGVRTQYF.

This clone was recorded only once. The CDR3 sequence: CASSWQIGTSPETQYF. The CDR3 coding sequence is TGTGCCAGCAGTTGGCAAATCGGGACTTCCCCAGAGACCCAGTACTTC. The rearrangement uses TRBV27 and TRBJ2-5, with D perhaps matching TRBD2 (6 bases). Germline CDR1 is MNHEY and CDR2 is SMNVEV (reference sequence). With 4 bases removed from V and 4 bases from J, the gap between germline ends came to 19 bases. There are 16 residues in the CDR3.

The chain carries TRBV27 and TRBJ2-3, with 11 bases identical to TRBD2. V trimming: 1 base; J trimming: 1 base; junction bases outside the gene matches: 7. The germline V gene has CDR1 MNHEY and CDR2 SMNVEV (reference sequence). This CDR3 has 18 residues. CDR3: CASSLYRPTSGGTDTQYF. The CDR3 bases are TGTGCCAGCAGTTTATATCGCCCGACTAGCGGGGGCACAGATACGCAGTATTTT.

The CDR3 DNA reads TGTGCCAGCAGCTCTTTCAGGGGGTCCCTCTCCTACGAGCAGTACGTC. Amino acids: CASSSFRGSLSYEQYV. The chain joins TRBV7-9 to TRBJ2-7; 7 positions agree with TRBD1. The germline V gene has CDR1 SEHNR and CDR2 FQNEAQ (reference sequence). Unmatched junction bases numbered 9, after V lost 4 bases and J lost 0 bases. The CDR3 contains 16 residues.

This clone was found a few times. The chain employs TRBV30 and TRBJ1-5; a possible D gene is TRBD1 (5 bases). This CDR3 is built from 14 residues. Trimming shortened V by 6 bases and J by 4 bases, and 16 bases separated the two germline ends. CDR1 GTSNPN and CDR2 SVGIG come from the germline V gene (reference sequence). The CDR3 loop reads CACRGVTENQPQHF. CDR3 in DNA: TGTGCCTGCCGGGGGGTTACGGAAAATCAGCCCCAGCATTTT.

The chain couples TRBV11-3 to TRBJ2-5; maybe TRBD2 (5 bases). CDR1 and CDR2 (germline): SGHNT, YENEEA. CDR3 length equals 15 residues. The ends were cut back, 2 bases at V and 4 bases at J, with 14 bases in the middle. The CDR3 here is CASSLLASRGETQYF. In nucleotides, the CDR3 is TGTGCCAGCAGCTTACTCGCCTCCCGGGGAGAGACCCAGTACTTC.

In this sample, this clone turned up a few times. V is TRBV7-2 and J is TRBJ2-5; D is possibly TRBD1 (5 bases). Germline V lookup: CDR1 SGHTA, CDR2 FQGNSA. CDR3 length equals 16 residues. Trimming removed 4 bases at V and 2 bases at J, with 17 bases between. CDR3 nucleotides: TGTGCCAGCAGCTGGGGCCTCCTTCAGCCACAAGAGACCCAGTACTTC. Translated: CASSWGLLQPQETQYF. The full variable domain, completed using reference TRBV7-2 and TRBJ2-5, is GAGVSQSPSNKVTEKGKDVELRCDPISGHTALYWYRQSLGQGLEFLIYFQGNSAPDKSGLPSDRFSAERTGGSVSTLTIQRTQQEDSAVYLCASSWGLLQPQETQYFGPGTRLLVL.

The chain employs TRBV27 and TRBJ2-5; D possibly corresponds to TRBD1 (5 bases). CDR1 and CDR2 from the germline V gene are MNHEY and SMNVEV (reference sequence). V gave up 9 bases and J gave up 4 bases, with 12 bases separating them. The CDR3 contains 12 residues. The CDR3 nucleotides are TGTGCCAGACCGGGCAGGGTAGAGACCCAGTACTTC. It encodes CARPGRVETQYF.

This chain links TRBV27 with TRBJ1-4, with 11 positions matching TRBD1. This CDR3 spans 20 amino acids. J gave up 10 bases and V 0 bases, and 19 bases lay outside the gene matches. CDR1 is MNHEY, CDR2 SMNVEV, per germline (reference sequence). The CDR3 DNA reads as TGTGCCAGCAGTTTATCGCCGGGACAGGGGGGGGGAAGGGGTTTGGGAAAACTGTTTTTT. Translation gives CASSLSPGQGGGRGLGKLFF.

V gene TRBV29-1 combines with J gene TRBJ1-2; D remains unclear. Germline loops: CDR1 SQVTM, CDR2 ANQGSEA. CDR3 size: 14 residues. V lost 3 bases to trimming and J lost 2 bases, with 13 bases between them. The CDR3 DNA follows: TGCAGCGTTGATTCGAGAGGAGGGAACTATGGCTACACCTTC. As protein: CSVDSRGGNYGYTF.

This clone was seen only a few times. The chain combines TRBV29-1 with TRBJ2-4, with D possibly being TRBD2 (5 bases). The CDR3 is 12 amino acids. Between the trimmed V and J ends, which lost 4 bases and 7 bases, there was a span of 11 bases. CDR1 is SQVTM, CDR2 ANQGSEA, per germline. The CDR3 protein is CSVAGLWNIQYF. In DNA, the CDR3 is TGCAGCGTTGCGGGATTATGGAACATTCAGTACTTC.

The chain links TRBV4-3 to TRBJ1-6; D unresolved. This CDR3 is built from 14 residues. CDR1 and CDR2 (germline): LGHNA, YSLEER. Trimming removed 1 base from V and 9 bases from J, with 10 bases in between. The CDR3 region is CASSQGAFGSPLHF. CDR3 in DNA: TGCGCCAGCAGCCAAGGGGCGTTTGGTTCACCCCTCCACTTT.

This chain joins TRBV9 and TRBJ2-3, with 8 bases that match TRBD2. There are 14 residues in the CDR3. The V gene's germline CDR1 is SGDLS and CDR2 YYNGEE. V shed 5 bases, J shed 6 bases, and the junction held 8 bases outside the gene matches. CDR3 DNA: TGTGCCAGCAGTTTCCAGCGGGGGAGGGATACGCAGTATTTT. Amino acids: CASSFQRGRDTQYF.

At least ten counts were recorded for this clone. The chain uses TRBV28 and TRBJ2-1; 10 nucleotides match TRBD2. CDR1 and CDR2 (germline): MDHEN, SYDVKM. The CDR3 has 15 residues. V shed 2 bases, J shed 15 bases, and the junction held 13 bases outside the gene matches. This chain's CDR3 is CASSLRSLAGEYPFF. Here the CDR3 DNA reads TGTGCCAGCAGTTTAAGGTCGCTAGCGGGAGAGTATCCGTTCTTC.

V usage is TRBV2 and J usage is TRBJ1-5; 10 bases line up with TRBD1. This CDR3 contains 15 residues. Looked up from germline, CDR1 is SNHLY and CDR2 is FYNNEI. V gave up 2 bases and J gave up 6 bases; unmatched junction bases: 4. This CDR3 reads CASSEFRTGGQPQHF. CDR3 sequence (DNA): TGTGCCAGCAGTGAATTCAGGACAGGGGGTCAGCCCCAGCATTTT.

This clone was observed a few times. The chain links TRBV4-1 to TRBJ2-3; unclear D gene. The CDR3 spans 12 residues. CDR1 MGHRA and CDR2 YSYEKL come from the germline V gene. Between the trimmed V and J ends, which lost 0 bases and 10 bases, there was a span of 8 bases. The CDR3 nucleotides are TGCGCCAGCAGCCAAGATGGCCGGGCGCAGTATTTT. It yields the protein CASSQDGRAQYF.